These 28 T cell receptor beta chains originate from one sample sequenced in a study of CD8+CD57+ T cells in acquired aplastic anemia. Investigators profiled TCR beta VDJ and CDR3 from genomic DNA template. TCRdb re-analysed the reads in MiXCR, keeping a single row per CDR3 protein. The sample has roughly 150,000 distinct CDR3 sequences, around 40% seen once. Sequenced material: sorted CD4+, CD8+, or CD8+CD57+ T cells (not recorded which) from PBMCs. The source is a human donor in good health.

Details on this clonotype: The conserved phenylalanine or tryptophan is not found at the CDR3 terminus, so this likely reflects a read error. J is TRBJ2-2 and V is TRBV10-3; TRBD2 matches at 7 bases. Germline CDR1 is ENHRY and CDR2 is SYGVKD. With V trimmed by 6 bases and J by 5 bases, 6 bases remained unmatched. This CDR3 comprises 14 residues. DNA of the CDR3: TGTGCCATCAGGGCGGGAGTCGGGACCGGGGAGCTGTTTCTT. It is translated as CAIRAGVGTGELFL.

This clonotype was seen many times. The CDR3 sequence is CATSRVVKSTQFF. CDR3 sequence (DNA): TGTGCCACCAGCAGAGTTGTCAAGAGTACGCAGTTCTTC. The chain has TRBV15 and TRBJ2-1; D is undetermined. Germline V gene data show CDR1 as LNHNV and CDR2 as YYDKDF (reference sequence). Trimming stripped 1 base from V and 12 bases from J, with 13 bases between. The CDR3 runs 13 residues.

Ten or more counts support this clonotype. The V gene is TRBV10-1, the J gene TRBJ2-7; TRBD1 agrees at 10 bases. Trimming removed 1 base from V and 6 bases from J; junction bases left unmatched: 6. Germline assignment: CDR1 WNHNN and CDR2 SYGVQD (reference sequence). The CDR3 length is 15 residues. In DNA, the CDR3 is TGCGCCAGCAGTGAGTATGACAGGGGGCTCGTCGAGCAGTACTTC. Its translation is CASSEYDRGLVEQYF.

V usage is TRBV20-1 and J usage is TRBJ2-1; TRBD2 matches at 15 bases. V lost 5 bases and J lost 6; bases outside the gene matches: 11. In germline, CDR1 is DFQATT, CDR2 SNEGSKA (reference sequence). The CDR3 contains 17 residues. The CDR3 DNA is TGCAGTGCTTCTTCTCTCCGGACTAGCGGGGGGGTCAATGAGCAGTTCTTC. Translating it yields CSASSLRTSGGVNEQFF.

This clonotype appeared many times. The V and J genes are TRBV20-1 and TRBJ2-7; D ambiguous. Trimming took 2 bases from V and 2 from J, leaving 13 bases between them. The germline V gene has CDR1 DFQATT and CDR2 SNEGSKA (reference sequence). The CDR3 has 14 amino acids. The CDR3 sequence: CSARPPRPPYEQYF. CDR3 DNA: TGCAGTGCTAGACCTCCTAGGCCCCCCTACGAGCAGTACTTC.

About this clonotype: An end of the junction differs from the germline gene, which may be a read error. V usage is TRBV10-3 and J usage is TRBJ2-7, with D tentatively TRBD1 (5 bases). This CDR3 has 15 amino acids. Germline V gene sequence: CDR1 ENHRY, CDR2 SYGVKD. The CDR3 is CATSEAGSISYEQYF. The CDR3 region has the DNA TGTGCCACCAGTGAGGCAGGGTCTATTTCCTACGAGCAGTACTTC.

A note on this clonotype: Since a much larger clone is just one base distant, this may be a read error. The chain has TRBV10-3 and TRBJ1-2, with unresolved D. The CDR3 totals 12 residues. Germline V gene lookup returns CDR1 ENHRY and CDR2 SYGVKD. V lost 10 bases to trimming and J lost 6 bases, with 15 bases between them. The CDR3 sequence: CASRSDSDGYTF. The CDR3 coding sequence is TGTGCCAGCAGATCGGATTCCGATGGCTACACCTTC.

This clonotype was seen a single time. The CDR3: CSVEGQGAGYEQYF. CDR3 DNA: TGCAGCGTTGAAGGGCAGGGGGCAGGCTACGAGCAGTACTTC. The V and J genes are TRBV29-1 and TRBJ2-7, with 8 nucleotides matching TRBD1. Germline V gene lookup returns CDR1 SQVTM and CDR2 ANQGSEA. The CDR3 has 14 residues. V trimming: 1 base; J trimming: 3 bases; junction bases outside the gene matches: 5.

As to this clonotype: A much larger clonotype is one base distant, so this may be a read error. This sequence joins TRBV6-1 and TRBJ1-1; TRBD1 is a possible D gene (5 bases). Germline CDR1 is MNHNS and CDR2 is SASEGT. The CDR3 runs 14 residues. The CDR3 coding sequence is TGTGCCAGCAAGATACAACAGGAGAACACTGATGCTTTCTTT. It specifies CASKIQQENTDAFF.

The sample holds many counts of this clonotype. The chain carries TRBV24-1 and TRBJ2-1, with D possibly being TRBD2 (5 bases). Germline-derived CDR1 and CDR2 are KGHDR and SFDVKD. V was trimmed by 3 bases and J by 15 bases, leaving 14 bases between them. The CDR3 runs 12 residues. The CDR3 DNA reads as TGTGCCACCAGTGATGTGGGAGCAAGTCTGTTCTTC. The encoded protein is CATSDVGASLFF.

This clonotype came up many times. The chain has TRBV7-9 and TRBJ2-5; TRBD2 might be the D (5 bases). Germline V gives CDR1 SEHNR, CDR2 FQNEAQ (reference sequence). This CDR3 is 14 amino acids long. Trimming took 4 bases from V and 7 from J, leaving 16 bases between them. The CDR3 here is CASSSESSWGTQYF. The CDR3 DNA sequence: TGTGCCAGCAGCTCCGAGTCTAGCTGGGGGACCCAGTACTTC.

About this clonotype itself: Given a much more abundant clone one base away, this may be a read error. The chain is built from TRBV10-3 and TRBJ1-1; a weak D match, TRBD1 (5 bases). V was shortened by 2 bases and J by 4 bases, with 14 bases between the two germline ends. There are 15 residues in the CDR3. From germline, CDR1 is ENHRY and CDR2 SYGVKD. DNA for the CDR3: TGTGCCATCAGTGAGGCCAGGGAACGGACCACTGAAGCTTTCTTT. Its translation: CAISEARERTTEAFF.

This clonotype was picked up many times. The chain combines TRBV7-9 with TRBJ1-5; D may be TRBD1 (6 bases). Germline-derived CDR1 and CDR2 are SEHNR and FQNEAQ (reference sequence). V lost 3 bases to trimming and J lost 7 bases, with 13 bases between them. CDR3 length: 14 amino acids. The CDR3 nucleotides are TGTGCCAGCAGCTTCACACAGGGTGGGCAGCCCCAGCATTTT. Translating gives CASSFTQGGQPQHF.

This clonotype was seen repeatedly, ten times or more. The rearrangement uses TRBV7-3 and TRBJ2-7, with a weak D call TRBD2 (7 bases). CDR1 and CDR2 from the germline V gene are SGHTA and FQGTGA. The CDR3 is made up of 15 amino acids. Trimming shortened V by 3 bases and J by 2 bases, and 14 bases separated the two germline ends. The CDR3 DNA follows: TGTGCCAGCAGCTTGAGGGGGGGCCTTACCTACGAGCAGTACTTC. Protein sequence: CASSLRGGLTYEQYF.

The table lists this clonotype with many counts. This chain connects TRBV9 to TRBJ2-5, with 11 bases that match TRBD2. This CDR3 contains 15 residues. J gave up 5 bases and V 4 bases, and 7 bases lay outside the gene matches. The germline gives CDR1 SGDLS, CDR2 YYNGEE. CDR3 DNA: TGTGCCAGCAGCAGAATAGCGGGGGGGCTGGAGACCCAGTACTTC. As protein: CASSRIAGGLETQYF.

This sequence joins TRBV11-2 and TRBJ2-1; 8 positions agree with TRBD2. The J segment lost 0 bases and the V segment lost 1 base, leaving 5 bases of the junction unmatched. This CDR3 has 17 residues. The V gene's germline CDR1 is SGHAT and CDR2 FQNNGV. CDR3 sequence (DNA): TGTGCCAGCAGCTTAGGTAGCGGGGCGAGCTCCTACAATGAGCAGTTCTTC. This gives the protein CASSLGSGASSYNEQFF.

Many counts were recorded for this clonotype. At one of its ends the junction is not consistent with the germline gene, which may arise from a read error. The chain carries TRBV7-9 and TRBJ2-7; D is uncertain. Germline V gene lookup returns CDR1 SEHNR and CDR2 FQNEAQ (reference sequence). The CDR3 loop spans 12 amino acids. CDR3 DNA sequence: TGCGCCAGCAGCTCTACCGGTTACGAGCAGTACTTC. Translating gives CASSSTGYEQYF.

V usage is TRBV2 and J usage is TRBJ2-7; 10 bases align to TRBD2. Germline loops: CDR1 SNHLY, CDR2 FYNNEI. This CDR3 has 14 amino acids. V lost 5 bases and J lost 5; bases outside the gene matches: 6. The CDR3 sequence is CASSQRTSGNEQYF. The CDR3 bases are TGTGCCAGCAGTCAAAGGACTAGCGGAAACGAGCAGTACTTC.

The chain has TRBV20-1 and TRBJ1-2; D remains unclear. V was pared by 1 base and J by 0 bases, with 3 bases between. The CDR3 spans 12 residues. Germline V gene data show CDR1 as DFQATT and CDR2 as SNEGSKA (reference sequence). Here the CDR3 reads CSARVANYGYTF. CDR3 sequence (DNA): TGCAGTGCTAGAGTTGCTAACTATGGCTACACCTTC.

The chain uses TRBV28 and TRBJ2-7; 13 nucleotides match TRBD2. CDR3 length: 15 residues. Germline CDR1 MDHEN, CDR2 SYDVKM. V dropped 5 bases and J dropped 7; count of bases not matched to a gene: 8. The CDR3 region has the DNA TGTGCCAGCAGTCCGACTAGCGGGAGGATAAGGGAGCAGTACTTC. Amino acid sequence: CASSPTSGRIREQYF.

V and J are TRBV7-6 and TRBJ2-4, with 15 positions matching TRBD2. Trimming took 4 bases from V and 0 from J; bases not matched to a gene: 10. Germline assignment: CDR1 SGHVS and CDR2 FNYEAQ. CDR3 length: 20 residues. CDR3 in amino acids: CASSSQAGLAGGSAKNIQYF. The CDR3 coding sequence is TGTGCCAGCAGCTCACAGGCGGGACTAGCGGGGGGTTCAGCCAAAAACATTCAGTACTTC.

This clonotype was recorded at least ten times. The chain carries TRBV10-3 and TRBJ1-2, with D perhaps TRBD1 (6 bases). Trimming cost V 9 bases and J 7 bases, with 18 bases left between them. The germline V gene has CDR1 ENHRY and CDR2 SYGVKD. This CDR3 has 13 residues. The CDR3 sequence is CAITTTGHPGYTF. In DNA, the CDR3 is TGTGCCATAACTACGACAGGCCATCCTGGCTACACCTTC.

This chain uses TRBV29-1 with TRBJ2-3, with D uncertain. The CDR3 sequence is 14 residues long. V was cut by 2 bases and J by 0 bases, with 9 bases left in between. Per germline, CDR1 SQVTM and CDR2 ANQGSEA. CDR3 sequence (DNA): TGCAGCGTTGAACGGTCCCGGAGCACAGATACGCAGTATTTT. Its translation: CSVERSRSTDTQYF.

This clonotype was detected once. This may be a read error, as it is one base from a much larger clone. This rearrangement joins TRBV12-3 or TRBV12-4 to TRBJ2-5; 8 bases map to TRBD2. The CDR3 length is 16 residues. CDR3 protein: CAGSSGASGYQETQYF. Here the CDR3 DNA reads TGTGCCGGCAGTTCCGGGGCTAGCGGGTACCAAGAGACCCAGTACTTC.

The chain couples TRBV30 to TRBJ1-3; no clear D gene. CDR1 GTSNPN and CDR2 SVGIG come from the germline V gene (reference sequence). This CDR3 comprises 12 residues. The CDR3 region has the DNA TGTGCTCTTAGACCCTCTGGAAACACCATATATTTT. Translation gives CALRPSGNTIYF.

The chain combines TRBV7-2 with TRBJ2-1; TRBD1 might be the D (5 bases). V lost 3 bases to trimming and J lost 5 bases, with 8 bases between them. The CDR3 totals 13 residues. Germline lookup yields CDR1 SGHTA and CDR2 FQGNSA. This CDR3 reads CASSFGQNNEQFF. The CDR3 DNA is TGTGCCAGCAGCTTCGGACAAAACAATGAGCAGTTCTTC. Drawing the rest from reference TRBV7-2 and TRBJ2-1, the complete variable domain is GAGVSQSPSNKVTEKGKDVELRCDPISGHTALYWYRQSLGQGLEFLIYFQGNSAPDKSGLPSDRFSAERTGGSVSTLTIQRTQQEDSAVYLCASSFGQNNEQFFGPGTRLTVL.

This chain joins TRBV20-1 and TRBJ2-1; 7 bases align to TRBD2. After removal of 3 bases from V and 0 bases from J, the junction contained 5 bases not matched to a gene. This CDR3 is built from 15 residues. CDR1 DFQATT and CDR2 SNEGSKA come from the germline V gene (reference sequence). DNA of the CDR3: TGCAGTGCTAGGATTAGCGGGCGCTCCTACAATGAGCAGTTCTTC. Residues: CSARISGRSYNEQFF.

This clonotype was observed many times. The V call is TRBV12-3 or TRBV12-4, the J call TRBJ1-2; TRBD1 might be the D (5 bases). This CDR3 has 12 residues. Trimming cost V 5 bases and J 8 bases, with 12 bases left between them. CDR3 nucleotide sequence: TGTGCCAGCAGTCTCTTGGGGGGAGGCTACACCTTC. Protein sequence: CASSLLGGGYTF.